The sequence of this T cell receptor (beta chain) was determined in a study of spatial heterogeneity in lung cancer. Sample time point: sample taken at primary tumor resection. Carried by each TCR cDNA molecule was a unique molecular identifier. TCRdb re-derived calls from the 5' RACE reads in MiXCR, one entry per CDR3 protein. The sample has about 10,000 distinct CDR3 sequences; about 12% are singletons. Study-level results: It was found that expanded intratumoral alpha and beta TCR counts tracked tumor mutation counts.

This clonotype was seen at least ten times. Its target is unknown. The ends lost 4 bases at V and 1 base at J; junction bases unmatched: 7. The germline CDR1 and CDR2 sequences are SEHNR and FQNEAQ (reference sequence). The CDR3 has 16 amino acids. The input for sequencing was lung tumor tissue, taken at surgery. This TCR came from a female donor with early-stage non-small cell lung cancer. The J gene is TRBJ2-3, the V gene TRBV7-9; the match to TRBD2 covers 8 bases. The CDR3 DNA reads as TGTGCCAGCAGCTCGACCGCACTAGCGGGCACAGATACGCAGTATTTT. This gives the protein CASSSTALAGTDTQYF. The full variable domain, with the rest looked up from reference TRBV7-9 and TRBJ2-3, is DTGVSQNPRHKITKRGQNVTFRCDPISEHNRLYWYRQTLGQGPEFLTYFQNEAQLEKSRLLSDRFSAERPKGSFSTLEIQRTEQGDSAMYLCASSSTALAGTDTQYFGPGTRLTVL.